The sequence of this T cell receptor beta chain was determined in a study of OX40 agonist ivuxolimab in advanced cancers. In terms of the full investigation: The costimulatory receptor OX40 (CD134) was targeted by ivuxolimab, a fully human IgG2 agonistic monoclonal antibody. Intravenous ivuxolimab was administered to patients every 2 weeks at six dose levels: 0.01, 0.1, 0.3, 1.5, 3 and 10 mg/kg. Among the approximately 50 dose-escalation patients, approximately 20 had hepatocellular carcinoma, 15 or so melanoma, 9 renal cell carcinoma and 9 head and neck cancer. The dose-escalation cohort was 82.7% male with a mean age of 60 years, ranging from about 20 to 80. Patients were allowed to have had prior anti-PD-1, anti-PD-L1 or anti-CTLA-4 therapy, and 40% to 45% of the dose-escalation patients had previously received checkpoint inhibitors. Partial responses were achieved by three dose-escalation patients, of whom one had hepatocellular carcinoma and two had cutaneous melanoma. Peripheral TCRbeta sequencing aimed to test whether ivuxolimab altered TCR sequence diversity and caused clonal T-cell expansion. The paper describes the monotherapy dose-escalation part (N = 52 patients) of the phase I trial of ivuxolimab. Summary of the overall study and its limitations: Which antigens the clonally expanded peripheral T cells were specific for was not determined. After ivuxolimab, expanded clones were on average more numerous among CD8+ T cells than among CD4+ T cells. In partial responders in the 0.1-3.0 mg/kg groups, normalized peripheral clonal expansion was found to be among the lowest, especially among CD8+ T cells. Low levels of normalized T-cell clonal expansion were also seen in some nonresponding patients. At doses of 0.1 to 3.0 mg/kg, clonal expansion of both CD4+ and CD8+ T cells in blood was seen between baseline and week 6.

The germline V gene gives CDR1 as KGHSH and CDR2 as LQKENI. V is trimmed back by 2 bases and J by 8 bases, and the junction contains 6 bases that no gene match accounts for. Reading from cysteine to phenylalanine, the CDR3 counts 14 amino acids. Just CDR3 DNA is preserved here, 42 bases in frame from base 1. This clone has just one count. It lacks a known antigen. Base-call qualities are not available, and no considerably larger clone is one nucleotide away. Genomic DNA was isolated from the sorted cells so that the TCRbeta CDR3 region could be sequenced. The immunoSEQ Assay was used to sequence the TCRbeta CDR3 regions. The source is immuneACCESS, and TCRdb retained only in-frame sequences with V and J called. Part of the clones is not carried over; for the studies checked, unresolved V genes explain less than half of this, and the remainder is unexplained. The sample table contains about 68,000 clones; only one count was recorded for 65% to 90% of them. 1.5% to 2% of the sample is in the top ten clones.

Patients with a history of autoimmune disease or receiving systemic immunosuppression were excluded from the trial. Peripheral blood for TCR sequencing was drawn from every dose cohort at baseline, at cycle 4 day 1 and at cycle 7 day 1. The samples were drawn from a first-in-human, open-label, multicenter phase I dose-escalation trial of ivuxolimab. Adults with locally advanced or metastatic melanoma, renal cell, hepatocellular, or head and neck squamous cell carcinoma were enrolled in the trial. CD4+ and CD8+ T cells were sorted separately from peripheral blood before TCR sequencing. The chain uses TRBV18 and TRBJ2-1, with 7 central nucleotides matching TRBD2. The sample was CD4+ or CD8+ T cells sorted from blood, taken in a trial of the OX40 agonist ivuxolimab. This sequence originates from an adult with an advanced solid tumor such as melanoma, head and neck, liver or kidney cancer. The DNA sequence is TGTGCCAGCTCACCATCCCTCACTAGCGATGAGCAGTTCTTC. Its coded protein is CASSPSLTSDEQFF. Outside the CDR3, residues come from the reference TRBV18 and TRBJ2-1 proteins, so the full variable domain is: NAGVMQNPRHLVRRRGQEARLRCSPMKGHSHVYWYRQLPEEGLKFMVYLQKENIIDESGMPKERFSAEFPKEGPSILRIQQVVRGDSAAYFCASSPSLTSDEQFFGPGTRLTVL.